Shown below are 17 T cell receptor beta chains from a single sample sequenced in a study of response to subunit inactivated influenza vaccine. TCRdb re-called the RT-PCR reads through MiXCR, storing one row per CDR3 protein. The sample includes more than 600,000 distinct CDR3 sequences, approximately 17% of them seen just once. Sequencing was performed on PBMCs from blood, taken 4 to 6 days after vaccination. These TCRs come from a man aged 50 to 60 who received an inactivated influenza vaccine.

The gene calls are TRBV7-9 and TRBJ2-1; D is undetermined. The length of the CDR3 is 16 residues. The V end lost 1 base, the J end lost 8 bases, and 18 bases lay between the germline ends. Per germline, CDR1 SEHNR and CDR2 FQNEAQ (reference sequence). The CDR3 here is CASSLEPSLSLDEQFF. CDR3 bases: TGTGCCAGCAGCTTAGAGCCTAGTCTTTCCCTTGATGAGCAGTTCTTC.

The J gene is TRBJ1-2, the V gene TRBV5-5, with D tentatively TRBD1 (5 bases). The CDR3 length is 13 residues. Trimming left V 4 bases short and J 4 bases short, with 11 bases between. Germline V gene lookup returns CDR1 SGHKS and CDR2 YYEKEE (reference sequence). CDR3 DNA: TGTGCCAGCAGCACCGACAGCTCCTATGGCTACACCTTC. Its protein product is CASSTDSSYGYTF.

V and J are TRBV20-1 and TRBJ1-2; no firm D call. CDR3 length: 16 residues. Germline V gene sequence: CDR1 DFQATT, CDR2 SNEGSKA (reference sequence). With 3 bases removed from V and 0 bases from J, the gap between germline ends came to 17 bases. CDR3 DNA sequence: TGCAGTGCTAGGCCCCCGTGGGAGGGAGCTAACTATGGCTACACCTTC. It yields the protein CSARPPWEGANYGYTF.

This CDR3 reads CASTQSGGRQYF. The CDR3 nucleotides read TGTGCCAGCACCCAGTCGGGGGGGAGACAGTATTTT. This chain links TRBV12-3 or TRBV12-4 with TRBJ2-3; 8 bases fit TRBD2. This CDR3 is built from 12 residues. J lost 12 bases, V lost 7 bases, and 9 bases had no gene match.

There are a few counts of this clonotype. The chain combines TRBV2 with TRBJ2-5; TRBD1 or TRBD2 may be the D gene (6 bases each). V lost 10 bases and J 4 bases, leaving 13 bases between the germline ends. Germline V gene data show CDR1 as SNHLY and CDR2 as FYNNEI. This CDR3 comprises 12 residues. The CDR3 is CATEGGGETQYF. The CDR3 DNA reads as TGTGCCACCGAGGGGGGTGGAGAGACCCAGTACTTC.

The chain combines TRBV20-1 with TRBJ2-5, with D perhaps TRBD1 (6 bases). Germline lookup yields CDR1 DFQATT and CDR2 SNEGSKA (reference sequence). V was cut by 1 base and J by 2 bases, with 14 bases left in between. CDR3 length equals 15 residues. The DNA of the CDR3 is TGCAGTGCTAGAGGGGTACGGGACAAACAAGAGACCCAGTACTTC. It is translated as CSARGVRDKQETQYF.

This clonotype was seen a handful of times. The J gene is TRBJ2-1, the V gene TRBV28; TRBD1 aligns across 7 bases. CDR1 is MDHEN and CDR2 is SYDVKM in the germline V gene. Trimming removed 6 bases from V and 5 bases from J; junction bases left unmatched: 16. The CDR3 totals 17 residues. CDR3 DNA sequence: TGTGCCAGCAGAAGGGACAGCCTGGGTCTGAAGGACAATGAGCAGTTCTTC. Protein product: CASRRDSLGLKDNEQFF. The entire variable domain, with the rest obtained from reference TRBV28 and TRBJ2-1, is as follows: DVKVTQSSRYLVKRTGEKVFLECVQDMDHENMFWYRQDPGLGLRLIYFSYDVKMKEKGDIPEGYSVSREKKERFSLILESASTNQTSMYLCASRRDSLGLKDNEQFFGPGTRLTVL.

V is TRBV4-2 and J is TRBJ2-5; TRBD1 aligns across 8 bases. This CDR3 contains 15 residues. V trimming: 3 bases; J trimming: 5 bases; junction bases outside the gene matches: 8. Germline loops: CDR1 LGHNA, CDR2 YNFKEQ. DNA of the CDR3: TGTGCCAGCAGCCATGGACAGGGTAGTTACGAGACCCAGTACTTC. It codes for CASSHGQGSYETQYF.

This clonotype was seen a handful of times. The chain uses TRBV5-1 and TRBJ2-2; tentatively, D is TRBD2 (6 bases). CDR3 length equals 17 residues. Germline CDR1 is SGHRS and CDR2 is YFSETQ. The V and J ends lost 7 bases and 5 bases respectively, with 24 bases between them. The chain's CDR3 is CASHSRPLADKTGELFF. The CDR3 DNA reads as TGCGCCAGCCACTCGAGACCTTTAGCGGACAAGACCGGGGAGCTGTTTTTT.

The chain employs TRBV5-5 and TRBJ1-6; tentatively, D is TRBD1 (6 bases). The CDR3 runs 15 residues. Germline CDR1 and CDR2: SGHKS and YYEKEE (reference sequence). V dropped 0 bases and J dropped 10 bases, with 14 bases sitting between them. The CDR3 DNA sequence: TGTGCCAGCAGCTTGGAGGGACACGTAAGATCACCCCTCCACTTT. Its protein product is CASSLEGHVRSPLHF.

The sample holds a few counts of this clonotype. V and J are TRBV12-3 or TRBV12-4 and TRBJ2-5, with TRBD1 matching 12 bases. The CDR3 length is 16 residues. Unmatched junction bases numbered 10, after V lost 6 bases and J lost 5 bases. For the CDR3, the DNA is TGTGCCAGCAGCCGGGCCGGGACAGGGGGCCGGGAGACCCAGTACTTC. Translation: CASSRAGTGGRETQYF.

The V and J genes are TRBV7-9 and TRBJ1-2, with TRBD1 as a possible D gene (6 bases). The CDR3 contains 14 residues. V lost 5 bases and J lost 3, with 13 bases in between. Germline CDR1 reads SEHNR; CDR2 reads FQNEAQ (reference sequence). The CDR3 sequence is CASSPRAGDYGYTF. CDR3 in DNA: TGTGCCAGCAGCCCTCGGGCAGGGGACTATGGCTACACCTTC.

This chain links TRBV5-1 with TRBJ1-1; no definite D call. Between the trimmed V and J ends, which lost 0 bases and 10 bases, there was a span of 13 bases. Germline assignment: CDR1 SGHRS and CDR2 YFSETQ. This CDR3 comprises 13 residues. The CDR3 spells CASSLDRDGGAFF. CDR3 DNA sequence: TGCGCCAGCAGCTTGGACCGGGATGGCGGAGCTTTCTTT. Filled out from reference TRBV5-1 and TRBJ1-1, the complete variable domain reads KAGVTQTPRYLIKTRGQQVTLSCSPISGHRSVSWYQQTPGQGLQFLFEYFSETQRNKGNFPGRFSGRQFSNSRSEMNVSTLELGDSALYLCASSLDRDGGAFFGQGTRLTVV.

The gene calls are TRBV4-2 and TRBJ2-5; D call uncertain. The germline V gene has CDR1 LGHNA and CDR2 YNFKEQ. V was pared by 0 bases and J by 5 bases, with 13 bases between. The CDR3 loop spans 15 amino acids. The CDR3 bases are TGTGCCAGCAGCCAAGATTTCTGGGCGCATGAGACCCAGTACTTC. Translated, it gives CASSQDFWAHETQYF.

This clonotype was seen a few times. This CDR3 is CASTPGLAGGPGSNEQFF. CDR3 sequence (DNA): TGTGCCAGCACCCCCGGGCTAGCGGGAGGGCCTGGTAGTAATGAGCAGTTCTTC. The rearrangement joins TRBV27 to TRBJ2-1; 12 bases agree with TRBD2. Germline V gene lookup returns CDR1 MNHEY and CDR2 SMNVEV (reference sequence). J lost 7 bases, V lost 7 bases, and 17 bases had no gene match. This CDR3 region has 18 residues.

This clonotype has at least ten counts. The gene calls are TRBV18 and TRBJ2-5; TRBD1 might be the D (6 bases). V was trimmed by 2 bases and J by 2 bases, leaving 9 bases between them. CDR1 is KGHSH, CDR2 LQKENI, per germline. CDR3 length: 14 amino acids. CDR3 DNA: TGTGCCAGCTCACCAGGGACACGACAAGAGACCCAGTACTTC. This gives the protein CASSPGTRQETQYF.

This chain links TRBV5-5 with TRBJ2-5; 14 nucleotides agree with TRBD2. There are 15 residues in the CDR3. Germline V CDR1 and CDR2: SGHKS, YYEKEE (reference sequence). V dropped 4 bases and J dropped 5; count of bases not matched to a gene: 4. The CDR3 nucleotides are TGTGCCAGCAGCACGGGGACTAGCGGGAGTGAGACCCAGTACTTC. It encodes CASSTGTSGSETQYF.